The entry below gives a single TCR beta chain sequence along with its context. What it recognizes is unknown. These data are taken from a study of blood T cells in healthy people across ages. Overall study findings and caveats: Age brought a roughly linear fall in TCR beta diversity measured per million T cells. From one million sequenced T cells, diversity estimates were lower bounds.

With V trimmed by 6 bases and J by 9 bases, 9 bases remained unmatched. Germline CDR1 SGHAT, CDR2 FQNNGV. This CDR3 region has 14 residues. A second PCR, run for roughly 7 to 11 cycles, used a sample-barcoded 5' primer plus a J-beta primer mix. TCRdb recomputed calls from the 5' RACE reads with MiXCR, one row per CDR3 protein. Of around 970,000 distinct CDR3 sequences listed, 45% to 60% are singletons. Donors each provided 8 to 10 milliliters of peripheral blood. Total RNA was isolated from each sample in quantities of at least 5 micrograms. Source material: blood. This TCR was sampled from a woman aged 60-75 years in good health. The V gene is TRBV11-2, the J gene TRBJ2-1, with 9 nucleotides matching TRBD2. The CDR3 sequence: CASSRLAGYREQFF. In DNA form, the CDR3 reads TGTGCCAGCAGTCGTCTAGCGGGATACCGTGAGCAGTTCTTC.